The 7 T cell receptor beta chains reported below all come from one sample, sequenced in a study of blood T cells in healthy people across ages. Together with a sample-barcoded 5' primer, a J-beta primer mix was included in a second PCR lasting about 7 to 12 cycles. TCRdb re-analysed the 5' RACE reads in MiXCR, keeping a single row per CDR3 protein. The table lists about 1.8 million distinct CDR3 sequences, 49% of them singletons. The material sequenced was blood. These receptors came from a woman between 35 and 50 years old in good health.

This clonotype was seen a handful of times. The rearrangement links TRBV20-1 to TRBJ2-7; 11 positions match TRBD2. The trim removed 6 bases at V and 0 bases at J, leaving 4 bases unmatched. This CDR3 comprises 14 residues. Per the germline V gene, CDR1 is DFQATT and CDR2 is SNEGSKA (reference sequence). This CDR3 is CSAASGGLSYEQYF. CDR3 bases: TGCAGTGCGGCTAGCGGGGGGCTCTCCTACGAGCAGTACTTC.

This clonotype was counted between two and nine times. The chain employs TRBV7-6 and TRBJ2-7; 10 positions match TRBD1. This CDR3 comprises 15 residues. Germline values: CDR1 SGHVS, CDR2 FNYEAQ. After removal of 5 bases from V and 5 bases from J, the junction contained 9 bases not matched to a gene. The CDR3 is CASSARDRGLNEQYF. As DNA, the CDR3 is TGTGCCAGCAGCGCTCGAGACAGGGGGCTCAACGAGCAGTACTTC.

The chain combines TRBV5-1 with TRBJ1-2; D might be TRBD1 (5 bases). Germline-derived CDR1 and CDR2 are SGHRS and YFSETQ. V shed 4 bases and J shed 2 bases, with 18 bases lying between them. This CDR3 is 16 amino acids long. The CDR3 DNA sequence: TGCGCCAGCAGCCTAAGACAGACCTATCGAAACTATGGCTACACCTTC. Amino acid sequence: CASSLRQTYRNYGYTF.

This clonotype came up a few times. The chain combines TRBV7-3 with TRBJ1-2; the D gene is possibly TRBD1 (5 bases). The CDR3 is made up of 18 amino acids. In germline, CDR1 is SGHTA, CDR2 FQGTGA. The germline V and J ends were trimmed by 5 bases and 3 bases, with 25 bases remaining between them. Here the CDR3 reads CASSTSPGLWRGDYGYTF. The CDR3 region has the DNA TGTGCCAGCAGCACGTCGCCGGGTCTCTGGCGGGGGGACTATGGCTACACCTTC.

The chain links TRBV27 to TRBJ1-2, with unresolved D. V shed 0 bases and J shed 4 bases, with 15 bases lying between them. The CDR3 runs to 16 residues. Germline V gene lookup returns CDR1 MNHEY and CDR2 SMNVEV (reference sequence). DNA of the CDR3: TGTGCCAGCAGTTTATCGAACAACCCTGCGGGCTATGGCTACACCTTC. Protein: CASSLSNNPAGYGYTF.

This clonotype was detected only a few times. The chain uses TRBV5-1 and TRBJ2-5, with 8 bases fitting TRBD1. From germline, CDR1 is SGHRS and CDR2 YFSETQ. V lost 3 bases and J lost 2; bases outside the gene matches: 9. The CDR3 is 16 amino acids. For the CDR3, the DNA is TGCGCCAGCAGCTCCCGGACAGGGAATAGGCAAGAGACCCAGTACTTC. It yields the protein CASSSRTGNRQETQYF.

The CDR3 is CASSSPVDGTDTQYF. The CDR3 coding sequence is TGTGCCAGCAGTTCCCCTGTCGACGGCACAGATACGCAGTATTTT. The chain combines TRBV6-6 with TRBJ2-3; D is ambiguous. Trimming stripped 4 bases from V and 1 base from J, with 12 bases between. Germline V gene sequence: CDR1 MNHNY, CDR2 SVGAGI (reference sequence). The CDR3 contains 15 residues.